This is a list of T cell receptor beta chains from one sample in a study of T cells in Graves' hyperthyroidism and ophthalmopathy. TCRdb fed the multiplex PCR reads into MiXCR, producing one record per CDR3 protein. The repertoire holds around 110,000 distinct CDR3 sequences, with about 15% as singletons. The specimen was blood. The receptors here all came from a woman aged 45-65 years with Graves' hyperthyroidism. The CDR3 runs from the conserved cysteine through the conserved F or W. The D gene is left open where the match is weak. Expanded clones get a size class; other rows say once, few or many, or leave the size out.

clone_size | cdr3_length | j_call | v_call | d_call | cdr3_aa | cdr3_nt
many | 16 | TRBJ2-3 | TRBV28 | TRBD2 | CASSARTSGDTDTQYF | TGTGCCAGCAGCGCCCGGACTAGCGGGGACACAGATACGCAGTATTTT
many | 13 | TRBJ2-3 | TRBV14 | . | CASSRRYTDTQYF | TGTGCCAGCAGCCGCAGGTACACAGATACGCAGTATTTT
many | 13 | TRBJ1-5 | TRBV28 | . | CASRDTVNQPQHF | TGTGCCAGCAGAGACACGGTGAATCAGCCCCAGCATTTT
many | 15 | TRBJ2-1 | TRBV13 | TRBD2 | CASSPASGTYNEQFF | TGTGCCAGCAGCCCGGCTAGCGGAACCTACAATGAGCAGTTCTTC
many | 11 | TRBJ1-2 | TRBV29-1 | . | CSVVIGYGYTF | TGCAGCGTTGTAATCGGCTATGGCTACACCTTC
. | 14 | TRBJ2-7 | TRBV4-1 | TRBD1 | CASSQARTGGEQYF | TGCGCCAGCAGCCAAGCTAGGACAGGGGGCGAGCAGTACTTC
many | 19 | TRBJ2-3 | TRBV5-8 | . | CASSSKTPSGKRRADTQYF | TGTGCCAGCAGCAGCAAAACCCCTTCCGGGAAACGTAGGGCAGATACGCAGTATTTT
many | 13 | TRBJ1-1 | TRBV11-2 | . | CASSSDRDTEAFF | TGTGCCAGCAGCTCGGACAGAGACACTGAAGCTTTCTTT
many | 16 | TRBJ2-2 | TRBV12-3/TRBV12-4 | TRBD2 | CASRSFTSGRPGELFF | TGTGCCAGCAGATCCTTTACTAGCGGGAGGCCCGGGGAGCTGTTTTTT
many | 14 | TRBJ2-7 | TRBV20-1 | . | CSARSGTSSYEQYF | TGCAGTGCTCGCTCCGGGACAAGCTCCTACGAGCAGTACTTC
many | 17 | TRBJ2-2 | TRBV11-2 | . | CASSLLGSTGLIRELFF | TGTGCCAGCAGCTTACTAGGGTCGACAGGTCTTATCCGGGAGCTGTTTTTT
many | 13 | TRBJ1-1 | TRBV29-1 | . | CSTDEGGNTEAFF | TGCAGCACAGACGAGGGGGGAAACACTGAAGCTTTCTTT
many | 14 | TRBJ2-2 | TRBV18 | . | CASSPPLRPGELFF | TGTGCCAGCTCACCACCGCTACGGCCCGGGGAGCTGTTTTTT
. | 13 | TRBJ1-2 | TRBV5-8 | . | CASSRDQNYGYTF | TGTGCCAGCAGCCGGGACCAGAACTATGGCTACACCTTC
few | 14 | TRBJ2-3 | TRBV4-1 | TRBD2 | CASSQGSGADTQYF | TGCGCCAGCAGCCAAGGAAGCGGGGCAGATACGCAGTATTTT
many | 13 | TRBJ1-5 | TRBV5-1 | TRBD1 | CASGTGVGQPQHF | TGCGCCAGCGGGACAGGGGTAGGACAGCCCCAGCATTTT
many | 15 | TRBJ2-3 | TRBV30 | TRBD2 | CAWMPLAGVTDTQYF | TGTGCCTGGATGCCCCTAGCGGGAGTTACAGATACGCAGTATTTT
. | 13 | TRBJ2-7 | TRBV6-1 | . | CASLKAGTYEQYF | TGTGCCAGCCTCAAGGCAGGCACCTACGAGCAGTACTTC
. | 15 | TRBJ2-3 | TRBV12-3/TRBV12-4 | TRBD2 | CASSWGGSIVDTQYF | TGTGCCAGCAGCTGGGGGGGGTCCATCGTGGATACGCAGTATTTT
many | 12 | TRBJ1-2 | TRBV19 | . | CASSPGDIGYTF | TGTGCCAGTTCTCCCGGGGATATCGGCTACACCTTC
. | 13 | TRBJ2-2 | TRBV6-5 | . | CASSYPRVGELFF | TGTGCCAGCAGTTACCCGAGAGTAGGGGAGCTGTTTTTT
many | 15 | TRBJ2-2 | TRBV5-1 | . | CASSRGETNTGELFF | TGCGCCAGCAGCCGAGGCGAGACGAACACCGGGGAGCTGTTTTTT
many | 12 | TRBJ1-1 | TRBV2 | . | CASYGLDTEAFF | TGTGCCAGCTATGGGTTGGACACTGAAGCTTTCTTT
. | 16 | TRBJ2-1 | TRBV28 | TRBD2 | CASSLRGLAAYNEQFF | TGTGCCAGCAGTTTAAGGGGACTAGCGGCGTACAATGAGCAGTTCTTC
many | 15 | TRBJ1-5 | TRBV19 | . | CASSGDRYSNQPQHF | TGTGCCAGTAGTGGTGACAGGTATAGCAATCAGCCCCAGCATTTT
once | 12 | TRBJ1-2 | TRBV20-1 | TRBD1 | CSALGQGKGYTF | TGCAGTGCTCTAGGACAGGGGAAAGGCTACACCTTC
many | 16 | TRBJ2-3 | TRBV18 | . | CASSPPNWQGMDTQYF | TGTGCCAGCTCACCACCTAATTGGCAGGGGATGGATACGCAGTATTTT